This T cell receptor beta chain comes out of a study of shared clonotypes between healthy human individuals. General observations from the study: Rarefaction showed that sequencing of sorted subsets was incomplete (despite large depth).

In regard to this clone: Antigen specificity is unknown.

The naive CD8 fraction comprised CD45RO-negative cells positively selected for CCR7 and excluded terminally differentiated effector memory CD45RA+ cells. Method: immunoSEQ multiplex PCR; TCRdb's copy keeps in-frame clones and lacks some. The sample shows 2 million to 2.5 million clones, around 96% of them seen only once. This CDR3 spans 13 amino acids. The V gene lost 3 bases and the J gene lost 0 bases, with 6 bases spanning the gap. Looked up from germline, CDR1 is SGDLS and CDR2 is YYNGEE. Sequenced: naive CD8+ T cells sorted from blood. This TCR was sampled from a man in his late teens or twenties in good health. The J gene is TRBJ2-5, the V gene TRBV9; D might be TRBD2 (5 bases). DNA for the CDR3: TGTGCCAGCAGCGCGGACTACCAAGAGACCCAGTACTTC. Translating gives CASSADYQETQYF.